These T cell receptor beta chains were read from a single sample in a study of control samples from healthy donors and cancer patients. TCRdb keeps only in-frame clones here, not all; method: immunoSEQ multiplex PCR. This repertoire shows about 83,000 clones, roughly nine tenths found once; its top ten account for roughly a sixth. Sequenced material: blood. Every receptor here comes from a man aged 50-59 years in good health. Both conserved end residues are part of each CDR3. Each record gives: D gene, clone size, J gene, V gene, CDR3 protein, CDR3 DNA. The D gene is left open where the match is weak. Clone size is not always given. Where it is, it says once, few, many or a class for expanded clones.

D: -; size: -; J: TRBJ2-5; V: TRBV6-5; CDR3: CASSYAHTSKETQYF; DNA: TGTGCCAGCAGTTACGCCCATACTTCCAAAGAGACCCAGTACTTC
D: -; size: -; J: TRBJ1-1; V: TRBV5-1; CDR3: CASRADWNTEAFF; DNA: TGCGCCAGCAGGGCAGATTGGAACACTGAAGCTTTCTTT
D: -; size: once; J: TRBJ1-3; V: TRBV7-8; CDR3: CASSPDGRSGNTIYF; DNA: TGTGCCAGCAGCCCGGACGGGCGCTCTGGAAACACCATATATTTT
D: -; size: -; J: TRBJ2-2; V: TRBV24-1; CDR3: CATSDSGQNTGELFF; DNA: TGTGCCACCAGTGATTCAGGACAGAACACCGGGGAGCTGTTTTTT
D: -; size: -; J: TRBJ1-1; V: TRBV18; CDR3: CASSPYRATEAFF; DNA: TGTGCCAGCTCACCTTACAGGGCTACTGAAGCTTTCTTT
D: TRBD1; size: -; J: TRBJ1-6; V: TRBV5-6; CDR3: CASSPMGQHSNSPLHF; DNA: TGTGCCAGCAGCCCTATGGGACAGCACTCTAATTCACCCCTCCACTTT
D: -; size: -; J: TRBJ2-7; V: TRBV6-2/TRBV6-3; CDR3: CASSSWTHYEQYF; DNA: TGTGCCAGCAGTTCCTGGACCCACTACGAGCAGTACTTC
D: -; size: -; J: TRBJ2-7; V: TRBV5-1; CDR3: CASSLVPGEGYEQYF; DNA: TGCGCCAGCAGCTTGGTGCCAGGGGAGGGCTACGAGCAGTACTTC
D: TRBD1; size: -; J: TRBJ2-1; V: TRBV5-1; CDR3: CASSLDRGPGNEQFF; DNA: TGCGCCAGCAGCTTGGACAGGGGGCCGGGCAATGAGCAGTTCTTC
D: -; size: -; J: TRBJ2-5; V: TRBV7-9; CDR3: CASSSSGTPRTQYF; DNA: TGTGCCAGCAGCTCTTCCGGGACACCGAGGACGCAGTACTTC
D: -; size: -; J: TRBJ2-1; V: TRBV20-1; CDR3: CSASEGGLYEQFF; DNA: TGCAGTGCTAGTGAGGGGGGGCTGTATGAGCAGTTCTTC
D: TRBD1; size: -; J: TRBJ2-5; V: TRBV7-2; CDR3: CASSLRGGQLRTQETQYF; DNA: TGTGCCAGCAGCTTACGAGGGGGACAGCTTAGAACACAAGAGACCCAGTACTTC
D: TRBD1; size: once; J: TRBJ1-6; V: TRBV5-4; CDR3: CASSRGGGQGPNSPLHF; DNA: TGTGCCAGCAGCCGGGGGGGAGGACAGGGGCCGAATTCACCCCTCCACTTT
D: -; size: few; J: TRBJ1-3; V: TRBV7-2; CDR3: CASSSYGGNTIYF; DNA: TGTGCCAGCAGCTCGTACGGGGGAAACACCATATATTTT
D: -; size: -; J: TRBJ1-1; V: TRBV27; CDR3: CASSLTTGTGTEAFF; DNA: TGTGCCAGCAGTTTAACCACAGGGACCGGCACTGAAGCTTTCTTT
D: -; size: -; J: TRBJ2-7; V: TRBV6-5; CDR3: CASSYAGTGSSYEQYF; DNA: TGTGCCAGCAGTTACGCCGGGACTGGGAGCTCCTACGAGCAGTACTTC
D: TRBD1; size: -; J: TRBJ2-7; V: TRBV6-5; CDR3: CASSRGTGAYEQYF; DNA: TGTGCCAGCAGCCGTGGGACAGGGGCCTACGAGCAGTACTTC
D: -; size: -; J: TRBJ2-5; V: TRBV5-6; CDR3: CASSWDSGRETQYF; DNA: TGTGCCAGCAGCTGGGACAGCGGGCGAGAGACCCAGTACTTC
D: -; size: -; J: TRBJ2-2; V: TRBV3-1/TRBV3-2; CDR3: CASSHGGTGELFF; DNA: TGTGCCAGCAGCCATGGGGGAACCGGGGAGCTGTTTTTT
D: -; size: -; J: TRBJ1-1; V: TRBV30; CDR3: CAWRREGAGYTEAFF; DNA: TGTGCCTGGAGGAGGGAAGGGGCTGGATACACTGAAGCTTTCTTT
D: TRBD2; size: -; J: TRBJ2-7; V: TRBV12-3/TRBV12-4; CDR3: CASSVGTSYEQYF; DNA: TGTGCCAGCAGTGTTGGGACTAGCTACGAGCAGTACTTC
D: -; size: once; J: TRBJ1-1; V: TRBV2; CDR3: CASRRTADPEAFF; DNA: TGTGCCAGCAGGCGAACAGCAGACCCTGAAGCTTTCTTT
D: -; size: -; J: TRBJ1-2; V: TRBV6-5; CDR3: CASRRFGGSYGYTF; DNA: TGTGCCAGCAGGCGGTTTGGGGGGAGCTATGGCTACACCTTC
D: -; size: -; J: TRBJ2-2; V: TRBV18; CDR3: CASSYTSTNTGELFF; DNA: TGTGCCAGCTCATATACAAGTACGAACACCGGGGAGCTGTTTTTT
D: -; size: -; J: TRBJ2-5; V: TRBV18; CDR3: CASSFGHQETQYF; DNA: TGTGCCAGCTCATTTGGACACCAAGAGACCCAGTACTTC
D: TRBD1; size: -; J: TRBJ1-1; V: TRBV18; CDR3: CASSRQGANEAFF; DNA: TGTGCCAGCTCAAGGCAGGGGGCGAATGAAGCTTTCTTT
D: TRBD2; size: -; J: TRBJ2-3; V: TRBV29-1; CDR3: CSVSTSGASDTQYF; DNA: TGCAGCGTTTCGACTAGCGGGGCGTCAGATACGCAGTATTTT
D: -; size: -; J: TRBJ1-5; V: TRBV6-5; CDR3: CASKVAGVSNQPQHF; DNA: TGTGCCAGCAAGGTGGCAGGGGTTAGCAATCAGCCCCAGCATTTT
D: -; size: -; J: TRBJ1-3; V: TRBV6-6; CDR3: CASRPGTGYSGNTIYF; DNA: TGTGCCAGCAGGCCCGGCACGGGTTACTCTGGAAACACCATATATTTT
D: -; size: -; J: TRBJ1-2; V: TRBV14; CDR3: CASSQLLYGYTF; DNA: TGTGCCAGCAGCCAACTCCTCTATGGCTACACCTTC
D: -; size: -; J: TRBJ1-1; V: TRBV19; CDR3: CASSIAATNTEAFF; DNA: TGTGCCAGTAGTATAGCGGCGACTAACACTGAAGCTTTCTTT
D: -; size: -; J: TRBJ2-7; V: TRBV30; CDR3: CAWSTGTGAYEQYF; DNA: TGTGCCTGGTCCACCGGGACGGGAGCCTACGAGCAGTACTTC
D: -; size: -; J: TRBJ1-1; V: TRBV19; CDR3: CASSAGVTAEAFF; DNA: TGTGCCAGTAGTGCAGGGGTAACAGCTGAAGCTTTCTTT
D: -; size: -; J: TRBJ2-2; V: TRBV19; CDR3: CASSTRRINTGELFF; DNA: TGTGCCAGTAGTACCCGCCGTATTAACACCGGGGAGCTGTTTTTT
D: TRBD1; size: -; J: TRBJ1-6; V: TRBV6-2/TRBV6-3; CDR3: CASSYGQGLSPLHF; DNA: TGTGCCAGCAGTTACGGACAGGGACTTTCACCCCTCCACTTT
D: -; size: -; J: TRBJ1-5; V: TRBV6-2/TRBV6-3; CDR3: CASSEGTAGQPQHF; DNA: TGTGCCAGCAGCGAGGGGACCGCTGGGCAGCCCCAGCATTTT
D: TRBD1; size: -; J: TRBJ2-7; V: TRBV7-2; CDR3: CASRPDRGRGEQYF; DNA: TGTGCCAGCAGACCCGACAGGGGGCGCGGCGAGCAGTACTTC
D: -; size: -; J: TRBJ1-1; V: TRBV19; CDR3: CASTRGDTEAFF; DNA: TGTGCCAGTACCCGGGGAGACACTGAAGCTTTCTTT
D: -; size: once; J: TRBJ2-1; V: TRBV19; CDR3: CASSMSGNEQFF; DNA: TGTGCCAGTAGTATGTCGGGGAATGAGCAGTTCTTC
D: TRBD1; size: -; J: TRBJ1-5; V: TRBV7-8; CDR3: CASSPRQGHQPQHF; DNA: TGTGCCAGCAGCCCACGACAGGGCCATCAGCCCCAGCATTTT
D: -; size: -; J: TRBJ1-4; V: TRBV18; CDR3: CASSPPTNEKLFF; DNA: TGTGCCAGCTCACCCCCAACTAATGAAAAACTGTTTTTT
D: -; size: -; J: TRBJ2-1; V: TRBV11-1; CDR3: CASSLGRRNEQFF; DNA: TGTGCCAGCAGCCTGGGACGTCGCAATGAGCAGTTCTTC
D: -; size: -; J: TRBJ1-2; V: TRBV9; CDR3: CASSVVEGVDGYTF; DNA: TGTGCCAGCAGCGTAGTAGAGGGAGTGGATGGCTACACCTTC
D: -; size: -; J: TRBJ2-1; V: TRBV2; CDR3: CASSDYAINEQFF; DNA: TGTGCCAGCAGTGATTACGCCATTAATGAGCAGTTCTTC